The 24 T cell receptor beta chains below come from one sample, sequenced in a study of tumor-infiltrating lymphocytes in primary liver carcinoma (dated by TCRdb to the late 2010s). The data were produced on an Illumina HiSeq 2500. Starting from roughly 540 ng total RNA, TCRbeta-specific cDNA was produced by reverse transcription with a constant-region primer and ProtoScript II reverse transcriptase. Construction of the TCRbeta libraries relied on three nested rounds of multiplex PCR, following a slightly modified ARM-PCR procedure. Multiplex TRBV1-TRBV30 forward primers and a Cbeta reverse primer were used in the first two PCR rounds, each of which was run for 10 to 11 cycles. TCRdb reprocessed the public reads (quality trimming at Q25 with fastp, clone calling with MiXCR) and kept in-frame beta chains. For every CDR3 protein sequence, its rows merge into one entry that carries the most common genes and DNA. The sample has around 81,000 distinct CDR3 sequences on record, 70% to 80% of them singletons. About 13% of the sample lies in the top ten.

Without any cell sorting, total RNA and DNA were extracted together from 20-30 mg of bulk tissue using the AllPrep DNA/RNA mini kit. The sample comprised liver tumor tissue from sampling region 4. The intended sense of this specimen's cell subset or site label: tumor region T4, right-lateral pole. These receptor sequences come from a woman aged 55-69 years with primary liver carcinoma and hepatitis B virus infection.

Comments on this clonotype: A much larger clone sits a single nucleotide away, making a read error possible. The chain recombines TRBV14 with TRBJ2-5; D ambiguous. There are 13 residues in the CDR3. Germline CDR1 SGHDN, CDR2 FVKESK. This chain's CDR3 is CACSQDWRETQYF. CDR3 nucleotide sequence: TGTGCCTGCAGCCAAGATTGGCGGGAGACCCAGTACTTC.

The table lists this clonotype with many counts. The CDR3 bases are TGTGCCAGCAGTCCCGGGGGGGGCCATAGGGGCTACACCTTC. Protein product: CASSPGGGHRGYTF. This chain connects TRBV28 to TRBJ1-2; maybe TRBD1 (6 bases). The V gene lost 5 bases and the J gene lost 8 bases, with 18 bases spanning the gap. The germline gives CDR1 MDHEN, CDR2 SYDVKM. The CDR3 consists of 14 residues.

This clonotype was detected only a few times. It may be a read error: a sequence one base away is much more abundant. The chain combines TRBV6-6 with TRBJ1-1; a weak D match, TRBD1 (5 bases). The CDR3 runs 13 residues. Trimming pared 10 bases from V and 0 bases from J, leaving 12 bases between. The germline gives CDR1 MNHNY, CDR2 SVGAGI (reference sequence). The CDR3 DNA reads TGTGCCAACACCGGGACGGTGAACACTGAAGCTTTCTTT. Encoded protein: CANTGTVNTEAFF.

This clonotype was counted at least ten times. The chain carries TRBV20-1 and TRBJ2-1, with D unresolved. The germline CDR1 and CDR2 sequences are DFQATT and SNEGSKA (reference sequence). This CDR3 is built from 15 residues. Trimming cost V 1 base and J 2 bases, with 12 bases left between them. The chain's CDR3 is CSARARVDPYNEQFF. The CDR3 DNA is TGCAGTGCTAGAGCTCGGGTAGACCCCTACAATGAGCAGTTCTTC.

This clonotype is labeled as large. The chain is built from TRBV11-1 and TRBJ2-2, with D hard to call. The CDR3 is 17 residues long. V was shortened by 5 bases and J by 2 bases, with 18 bases between the two germline ends. Germline values: CDR1 SGHAT, CDR2 FQDESV (reference sequence). The chain's CDR3 is CASSARPFLVNTGELFF. The CDR3 DNA is TGTGCCAGCAGCGCCCGGCCATTCCTAGTTAACACCGGGGAGCTGTTTTTT.

Details on this clonotype: The junction does not match germline at one end; this may be a read error. The chain carries TRBV11-3 and TRBJ2-1; TRBD2 aligns across 7 bases. The germline V gene encodes CDR1 SGHNT and CDR2 YENEEA. The CDR3 covers 17 residues. CDR3 in amino acids: CASNLGRGEWGVDEYFF. CDR3 in DNA: TGTGCCAGCAACTTAGGTCGGGGGGAGTGGGGTGTCGATGAGTATTTCTTC.

This clonotype is a singleton in its sample. A much larger clone differs from this one at a single base, so this may be a read error. The chain is built from TRBV5-1 and TRBJ2-1; tentatively, D is TRBD2 (6 bases). The CDR3 length is 16 residues. CDR1 is SGHRS, CDR2 YFSETQ, per germline. The CDR3 coding sequence is TGCGCCAGCAACTTGGCCACCGGGAGCTCCTACAATGAGCAGTTCTTC. Protein product: CASNLATGSSYNEQFF. The full variable domain, completed using reference TRBV5-1 and TRBJ2-1, is KAGVTQTPRYLIKTRGQQVTLSCSPISGHRSVSWYQQTPGQGLQFLFEYFSETQRNKGNFPGRFSGRQFSNSRSEMNVSTLELGDSALYLCASNLATGSSYNEQFFGPGTRLTVL.

This clonotype has a handful of counts. The chain is built from TRBV19 and TRBJ2-3; the match to TRBD2 covers 7 bases. Trimming took 5 bases from V and 0 from J; bases not matched to a gene: 8. CDR1 LNHDA and CDR2 SQIVND come from the germline V gene (reference sequence). The CDR3 extends over 16 amino acids. For the CDR3, the DNA is TGTGCCAGTAGTCCCGGACTAGTGAGAAGCACAGATACGCAGTATTTT. Amino acid sequence: CASSPGLVRSTDTQYF.

The chain is built from TRBV12-3 or TRBV12-4 and TRBJ1-1; tentative D call: TRBD1 (5 bases). There are 12 residues in the CDR3. Deletions cut 6 bases from V and 11 bases from J, with 16 bases between. Here the CDR3 reads CASSRGLGGAFF. The CDR3, as DNA: TGTGCCAGCAGCCGGGGCCTCGGAGGGGCTTTCTTT.

Ten or more counts support this clonotype. This sequence joins TRBV5-1 and TRBJ1-2; TRBD1 aligns across 7 bases. The CDR3 sequence is 15 residues long. With 0 bases clipped from V and 2 bases from J, the junction kept 4 bases outside the gene matches. Looked up from germline, CDR1 is SGHRS and CDR2 is YFSETQ. This CDR3 is CASSLEGDSNYGYTF. The DNA of the CDR3 is TGCGCCAGCAGCTTGGAGGGGGACAGCAACTATGGCTACACCTTC.

This clonotype is a singleton in its sample. As the CDR3 is not closed by the conserved phenylalanine or tryptophan, this likely results from a read error. The V gene is TRBV10-3, the J gene TRBJ1-2; no reliable D call. This CDR3 spans 13 amino acids. CDR1 is ENHRY and CDR2 is SYGVKD in the germline V gene. The DNA for the CDR3 is TGTGCCATCAGAGAGTCGAATCAGGTGGCCTACACCATC. This codes for CAIRESNQVAYTI.

With respect to this clonotype: In this CDR3 the conserved last residue, phenylalanine or tryptophan, is missing, so a read error is likely. The chain links TRBV4-1 to TRBJ2-1; tentatively, D is TRBD2 (5 bases). In germline, CDR1 is MGHRA, CDR2 YSYEKL. The CDR3 is made up of 15 amino acids. The DNA for the CDR3 is TGCGCCAGCGGCCAAGCCGAGGGCTCCTACAATGAGCAGTTCCTC. Amino acid sequence: CASGQAEGSYNEQFL.

Remarks on this clonotype: The junction departs from germline at one end; a sequencing error may be responsible. CDR3 region: CASSGDSEHYGYIF. For the CDR3, the DNA is TGTGCCAGCAGTGGAGATTCCGAGCACTATGGCTACATCTTC. The chain links TRBV6-1 to TRBJ1-2; D call uncertain. CDR3 length equals 14 residues. Germline lookup yields CDR1 MNHNS and CDR2 SASEGT.

Note on this clonotype: Germline and junction disagree at one end, which may indicate a read error. CDR3 sequence: CTSSIESGSVSEQIF. DNA of the CDR3: TGTACCAGCAGCATAGAGAGCGGGAGTGTGAGTGAGCAGATCTTC. The chain recombines TRBV11-2 with TRBJ2-1; 8 positions match TRBD2. Per germline, CDR1 SGHAT and CDR2 FQNNGV. The CDR3 runs 15 residues.

As for this clonotype: A junction end diverges from the germline sequence, so it may reflect a read error. The V call is TRBV6-5, the J call TRBJ1-1; D call uncertain. Germline V gives CDR1 MNHEY, CDR2 SVGAGI. The CDR3 contains 17 residues. The CDR3 nucleotides read TGTGCCAGCAGTTACGCCTACATGGGGTCCGGGTACACTGGAGCTTTCTTT. Encoded protein: CASSYAYMGSGYTGAFF.

With regard to this clonotype: The germline gene is not matched at one end of the junction; a read error may be the cause. The chain has TRBV11-3 and TRBJ2-7; possibly TRBD2 for D (6 bases). The CDR3 totals 14 residues. From germline, CDR1 is SGHNT and CDR2 YENEEA. CDR3 amino acids: CASSLNGREHEQYF. The DNA of the CDR3 is TGCGCCAGCAGCTTAAACGGGCGGGAACACGAGCAGTACTTC.

Of note for this clonotype: A read error may produce the germline difference seen at one junction end. The J gene is TRBJ2-2, the V gene TRBV11-2, with D unresolved. The germline CDR1 and CDR2 sequences are SGHAT and FQNNGV. This CDR3 is built from 15 residues. In DNA form, the CDR3 reads TGTGCCAGCAGCCCTCCGCAAGGACCGACCGTGGAGCTGCTCTTT. Amino acid sequence: CASSPPQGPTVELLF.

This clonotype was seen more than once but under ten times. A much larger clonotype is one base distant, so this may be a read error. The V and J genes are TRBV14 and TRBJ2-1, with 8 bases identical to TRBD2. Germline-derived CDR1 and CDR2 are SGHDN and FVKESK. The length of the CDR3 is 17 residues. The CDR3 DNA sequence: TGTGCCAGCAGCCAAGGGGGTAGCGGGAAATCCTACGATGAGCAGTTCTTC. Its protein product is CASSQGGSGKSYDEQFF.

Of note for this clonotype: This CDR3 is missing its conserved last phenylalanine or tryptophan, likely due to a read error. The rearrangement uses TRBV12-5 and TRBJ1-1, with D hard to call. V was clipped by 4 bases and J by 0 bases, with 9 bases between them. Per the germline V gene, CDR1 is LGHNT and CDR2 is FRNRAP. This CDR3 has 14 residues. CDR3 nucleotides: TGTGCTAGTGGTTCCGGGATTATGAACACTGAAGCTTTCTCT. Protein: CASGSGIMNTEAFS.

CDR3 residues: CASSPTGNSIQPQYF. CDR3 nucleotides: TGTGCCAGCAGTCCGACAGGCAATAGCATTCAGCCCCAGTATTTT. The chain joins TRBV12-3 or TRBV12-4 to TRBJ1-5; maybe TRBD1 (6 bases). The DNA end lines up better with TRBJ2-3; the J call may be wrong. The CDR3 is 15 residues long.

The rearrangement links TRBV11-3 to TRBJ2-7; tentative D call: TRBD2 (5 bases). Per germline, CDR1 SGHNT and CDR2 YENEEA. Trimming took off 11 bases at V and 3 bases at J, with 23 bases between the two ends. The CDR3 is made up of 15 amino acids. Written as DNA, the CDR3 is TGTGCCGGTAGGCCAAACATTCGGGATAACTACGAGCAGTACTTC. Translation: CAGRPNIRDNYEQYF.

As for this clonotype: A read error may be the cause here, since a much bigger clone is one base away. J is TRBJ2-7 and V is TRBV6-1, with TRBD1 matching 7 bases. This CDR3 has 14 amino acids. CDR1 is MNHNS, CDR2 SASEGT, per germline. V lost 11 bases, J lost 1 base, and 11 bases stayed unmatched. CDR3 in DNA: TGTGCCGGCCGTTATCCGGGACAGTCCTACGAGCAGTACTTC. Protein sequence: CAGRYPGQSYEQYF.

This chain uses TRBV11-2 with TRBJ1-5, with D perhaps matching TRBD1 (6 bases). The length of the CDR3 is 17 residues. Trimming removed 1 base from V and 1 base from J, with 14 bases in between. Per germline, CDR1 SGHAT and CDR2 FQNNGV. For the CDR3, the DNA is TGTGCCAGCAGCTTAGTAGGGGTAACAGGGAGCAATCAGCCCCAGCATTTT. Translated: CASSLVGVTGSNQPQHF.

Comment on this clonotype: Sequence at one end of the junction differs from germline and may be a read error. V and J are TRBV11-2 and TRBJ2-7; no firm D call. CDR1 and CDR2 from the germline V gene are SGHAT and FQNNGV. The CDR3 loop spans 11 amino acids. The CDR3 region has the DNA TGTGCCAGCATCTTAGATTACGGGCAGTACTTC. It codes for CASILDYGQYF.